Below, one TCR beta chain is given with its context. Its matching antigen is unknown. The V and J ends lost 6 bases and 5 bases respectively, with 9 bases between them. Germline V gives CDR1 DFQATT, CDR2 SNEGSKA (reference sequence). This CDR3 spans 11 amino acids. The sample belongs to a study of T-cell reconstitution after alpha-beta-depleted transplantation in children. Study-level points and caveats: Reported findings indicate that, about two months after transplant, alpha-beta T cells came from several hundred expanded clones, which were derived from non-depleted graft cells. At day 60, the high TCRbeta diversity found in some patients originated from recipient T cells and thymic progenitors that had survived.

Unique molecular identifiers were incorporated when the TCRbeta library was constructed. TCRdb itself ran the PCR reads through MiXCR, one entry per CDR3 protein. The sample lists more than 200,000 distinct CDR3 sequences, roughly 23% occurring once. V usage is TRBV20-1 and J usage is TRBJ2-3; unclear D gene. The source is a girl aged 2 to 10 with Fanconi anemia, due to receive a stem cell transplant. The source material was PBMCs, sampled before TCRalphabeta/CD19-depleted stem cell transplant. The CDR3 DNA reads as TGCAGTGCGGAAGGGCTAGATACGCAGTATTTT. It translates to CSAEGLDTQYF.